The sequence of this T cell receptor beta chain was determined in a study of shared clonotypes between healthy human individuals. This clone was observed once. The table came from immunoSEQ multiplex PCR; TCRdb's copy has only in-frame clones and leaves some out. The sample includes some 2 million clones, about 95% of them seen just once. The J segment lost 4 bases and the V segment lost 0 bases, leaving 10 bases of the junction unmatched. Germline V CDR1 and CDR2: MGHRA, YSYEKL. The CDR3 contains 17 residues. Naive CD8 cells were CD45RO-negative, positively selected for CCR7, excluding terminally differentiated effector memory CD45RA+ cells.

This clonotype originated in a man between 18 and 35 years old in good health. The specimen sequenced was naive CD8+ T cells sorted from blood. The V gene is TRBV4-1, the J gene TRBJ2-7; 9 bases agree with TRBD1. The CDR3 spells CASSQERGGTGIYEQYF. The CDR3 coding sequence is TGCGCCAGCAGCCAAGAGAGGGGGGGGACAGGGATTTACGAGCAGTACTTC.